This T cell receptor beta chain was captured in a study of shared clonotypes between healthy human individuals. Study-level findings and limits: Larger estimated richness was generally recorded for naive subsets relative to memory subsets.

With respect to this clone: The antigen remains undetermined.

Some clones are missing from TCRdb's copy, which holds only in-frame ones; the method was immunoSEQ multiplex PCR. This repertoire shows 1.4 million to 1.5 million clones, approximately 97% found once; its top ten account for 0.95% to 1.5%. Healthy HIV-negative adults with no recent acute infections or vaccinations were recruited as donors. Splitting of CD4+ cells produced CD45RA+ naive and CD45RA-negative memory subsets. Germline V gene sequence: CDR1 WSHSY, CDR2 SAAADI. CDR3 length: 12 amino acids. V lost 3 bases and J 3 bases, leaving 6 bases between the germline ends. Sequencing was done on a sample of naive CD4+ T cells sorted from blood. This sample's subset: CD45RA+ positively selected. The sequence derives from a man aged 30-40 years in good health. This rearrangement joins TRBV10-2 to TRBJ2-7; D perhaps matches TRBD1 (5 bases). CDR3 nucleotide sequence: TGCGCCAGCAGTGATCAGGGCTACGAGCAGTACTTC. This encodes CASSDQGYEQYF.